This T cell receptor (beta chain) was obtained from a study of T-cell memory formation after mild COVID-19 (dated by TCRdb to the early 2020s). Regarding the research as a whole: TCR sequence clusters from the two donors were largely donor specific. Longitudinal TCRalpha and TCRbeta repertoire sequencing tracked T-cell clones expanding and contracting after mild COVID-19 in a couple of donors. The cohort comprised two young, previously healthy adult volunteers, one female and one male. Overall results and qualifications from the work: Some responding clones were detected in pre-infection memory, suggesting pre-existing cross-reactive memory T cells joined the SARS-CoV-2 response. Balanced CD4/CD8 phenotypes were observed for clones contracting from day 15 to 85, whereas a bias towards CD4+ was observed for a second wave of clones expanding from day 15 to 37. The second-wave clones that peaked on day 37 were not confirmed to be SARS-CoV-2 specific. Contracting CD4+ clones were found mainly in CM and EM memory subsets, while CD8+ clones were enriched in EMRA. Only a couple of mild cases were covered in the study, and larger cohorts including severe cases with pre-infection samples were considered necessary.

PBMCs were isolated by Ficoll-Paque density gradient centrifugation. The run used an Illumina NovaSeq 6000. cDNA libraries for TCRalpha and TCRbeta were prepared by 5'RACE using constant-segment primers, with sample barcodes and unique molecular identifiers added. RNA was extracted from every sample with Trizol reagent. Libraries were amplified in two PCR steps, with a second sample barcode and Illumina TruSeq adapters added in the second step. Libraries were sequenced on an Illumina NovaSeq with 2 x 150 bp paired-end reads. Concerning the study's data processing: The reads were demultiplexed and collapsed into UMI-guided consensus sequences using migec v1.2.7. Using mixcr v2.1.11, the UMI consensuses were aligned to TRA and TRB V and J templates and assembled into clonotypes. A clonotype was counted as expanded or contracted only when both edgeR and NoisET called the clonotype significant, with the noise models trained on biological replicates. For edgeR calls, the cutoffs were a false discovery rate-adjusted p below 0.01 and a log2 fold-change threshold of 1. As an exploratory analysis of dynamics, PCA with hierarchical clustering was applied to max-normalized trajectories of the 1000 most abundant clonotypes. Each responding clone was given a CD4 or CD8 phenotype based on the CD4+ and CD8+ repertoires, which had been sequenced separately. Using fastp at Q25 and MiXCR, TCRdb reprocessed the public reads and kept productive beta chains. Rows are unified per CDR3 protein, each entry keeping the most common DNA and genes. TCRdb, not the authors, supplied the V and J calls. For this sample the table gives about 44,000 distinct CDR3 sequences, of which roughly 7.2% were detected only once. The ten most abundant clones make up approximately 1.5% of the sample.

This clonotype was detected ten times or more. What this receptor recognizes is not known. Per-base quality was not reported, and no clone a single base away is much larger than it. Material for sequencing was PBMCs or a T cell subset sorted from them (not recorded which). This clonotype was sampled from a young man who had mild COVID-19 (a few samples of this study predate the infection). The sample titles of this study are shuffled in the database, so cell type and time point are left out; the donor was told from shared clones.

At the DNA level, the sequence is TGTGCCAGCAGTTTTGGGCTAGCGGGGAACGAGCAGTACTTC. It specifies CASSFGLAGNEQYF. The chain couples TRBV12-3 or TRBV12-4 to TRBJ2-7; 9 nucleotides in the junction match TRBD2. V has 3 bases trimmed and J has 5 bases trimmed; junction bases matching no gene number 5. The CDR3 starts with the cysteine, ends with the phenylalanine, and has 14 residues. Only the CDR3 region is kept as DNA, spanning 42 bases read in frame from base 1.